The sequence of this T cell receptor (beta chain) was determined in a study of regulatory T cells in long-lasting Graves disease. Broader study findings: Those with persistent disease had in common more public clonotypes (2,741) than new patients (approximately 970). Lower TCR diversity was seen in persistent Graves' patients than in newly diagnosed ones.

This sample's time point: newly diagnosed GD, antithyroid drugs for less than 3 months. PBMCs were the source of the RNA used for TCR sequencing. Germline V CDR1 and CDR2: SGHTA, FQGNSA. J gave up 3 bases and V 5 bases, and 7 bases lay outside the gene matches. CDR3 length: 16 residues. Building of the TCR beta libraries involved iRepertoire HTBI primers and Arm-PCR of CDR3 regions. Each CDR3 protein gets one entry after TCRdb re-called the multiplex PCR reads with MiXCR. In the table there are 500,000 or so distinct CDR3 sequences, roughly 16% of which are singletons. This clonotype occurred many times. What it binds is unknown. The same sample was also used in a study of T cells in Graves' hyperthyroidism and ophthalmopathy. That paper states: The study left out patients who had uncontrolled infection, other autoimmune disease, pregnancy or lactation.

The rearrangement links TRBV7-2 to TRBJ1-5; 10 bases are a match to TRBD1. Specimen: peripheral blood mononuclear cells (PBMCs), collected at new diagnosis, from a patient treated with antithyroid drugs. The sequence was collected from a woman aged 35-60 years with Graves disease. The CDR3 DNA is TGTGCCAGCAGCCCGGGGACAGGGGTTAACAATCAGCCCCAGCATTTT. Encoded protein: CASSPGTGVNNQPQHF. The full variable domain, completed using reference TRBV7-2 and TRBJ1-5, is GAGVSQSPSNKVTEKGKDVELRCDPISGHTALYWYRQSLGQGLEFLIYFQGNSAPDKSGLPSDRFSAERTGGSVSTLTIQRTQQEDSAVYLCASSPGTGVNNQPQHFGDGTRLSIL.